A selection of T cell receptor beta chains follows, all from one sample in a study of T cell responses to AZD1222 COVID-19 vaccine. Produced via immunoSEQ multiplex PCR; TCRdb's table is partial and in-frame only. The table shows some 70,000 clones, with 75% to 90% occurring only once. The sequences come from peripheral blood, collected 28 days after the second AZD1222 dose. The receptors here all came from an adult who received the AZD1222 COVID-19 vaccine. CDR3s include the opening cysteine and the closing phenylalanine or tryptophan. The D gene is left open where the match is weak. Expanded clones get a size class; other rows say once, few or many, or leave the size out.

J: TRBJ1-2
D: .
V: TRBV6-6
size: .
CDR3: CASSTDRDNYGYTF
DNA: TGTGCCAGCAGTACGGACAGAGATAACTATGGCTACACCTTC

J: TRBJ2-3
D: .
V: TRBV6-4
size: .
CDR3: CASSDAGPTDTQYF
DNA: TGTGCCAGCAGTGACGCAGGGCCCACAGATACGCAGTATTTT

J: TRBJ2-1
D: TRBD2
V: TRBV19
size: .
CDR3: CASSIARTSGGADEQFF
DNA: TGTGCCAGTAGTATAGCAAGGACTAGCGGGGGAGCGGATGAGCAGTTCTTC

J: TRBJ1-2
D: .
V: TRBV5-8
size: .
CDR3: CASSLDSYYGYTF
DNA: TGTGCCAGCAGCTTAGACAGCTACTATGGCTACACCTTC

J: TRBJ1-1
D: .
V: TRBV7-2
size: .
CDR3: CASSAGHPNTEAFF
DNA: TGTGCCAGCAGCGCGGGACACCCGAACACTGAAGCTTTCTTT

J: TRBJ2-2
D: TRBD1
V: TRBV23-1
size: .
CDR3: CASSQSVDRASNTGELFF
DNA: TGCGCCAGCAGTCAATCGGTGGACAGGGCCTCGAACACCGGGGAGCTGTTTTTT

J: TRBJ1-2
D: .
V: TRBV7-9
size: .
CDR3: CASSLAGNYGYTF
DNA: TGTGCCAGCAGCTTAGCCGGGAACTATGGCTACACCTTC

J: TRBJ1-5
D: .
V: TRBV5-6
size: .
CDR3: CASSSGLSGQPQHF
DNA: TGTGCCAGCAGCAGCGGATTGTCAGGGCAGCCCCAGCATTTT

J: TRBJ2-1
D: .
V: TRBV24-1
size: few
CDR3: CATSDGIDEQFF
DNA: TGTGCCACCAGTGATGGGATAGATGAGCAGTTCTTC

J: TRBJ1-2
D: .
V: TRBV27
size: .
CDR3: CASSLTVNYGYTF
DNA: TGTGCCAGCAGTTTGACAGTTAACTATGGCTACACCTTC

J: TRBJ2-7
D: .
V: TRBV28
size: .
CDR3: CASSHSYEQYF
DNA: TGTGCCAGCAGCCACTCCTACGAGCAGTACTTC

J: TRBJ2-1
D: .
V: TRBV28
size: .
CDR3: CASSTPTDYNEQFF
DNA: TGTGCCAGCAGTACCCCGACAGACTACAATGAGCAGTTCTTC

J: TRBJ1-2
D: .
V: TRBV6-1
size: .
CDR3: CASSEVTGNYGYTF
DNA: TGTGCCAGCAGTGAAGTAACAGGGAACTATGGCTACACCTTC

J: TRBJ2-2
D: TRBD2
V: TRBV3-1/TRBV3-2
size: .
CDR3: CASSQGRQGGGTGELFF
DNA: TGTGCCAGCAGCCAAGGCCGGCAGGGCGGGGGCACCGGGGAGCTGTTTTTT

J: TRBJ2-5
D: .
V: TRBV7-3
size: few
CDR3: CASSRGRSLQETQYF
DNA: TGTGCCAGCAGCCGCGGCAGGTCGCTCCAAGAGACCCAGTACTTC

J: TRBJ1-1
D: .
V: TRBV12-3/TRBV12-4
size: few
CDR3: CASSLSGASEAFF
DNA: TGTGCCAGCAGTTTATCAGGAGCCTCTGAAGCTTTCTTT

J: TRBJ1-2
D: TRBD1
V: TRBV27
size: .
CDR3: CASSPQGAVNYGYTF
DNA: TGTGCCAGCAGTCCACAGGGGGCAGTTAACTATGGCTACACCTTC

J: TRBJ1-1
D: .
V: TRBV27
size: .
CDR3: CASSFNAGRMNTEAFF
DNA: TGTGCCAGCAGTTTTAACGCCGGACGGATGAACACTGAAGCTTTCTTT

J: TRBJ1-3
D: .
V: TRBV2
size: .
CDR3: CASSETSAIYF
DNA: TGTGCCAGCAGTGAAACATCAGCCATATATTTT

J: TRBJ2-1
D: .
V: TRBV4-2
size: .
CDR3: CASSQDLGRGTSYNEQFF
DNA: TGTGCCAGCAGCCAAGATCTTGGCAGGGGCACCTCCTACAATGAGCAGTTCTTC

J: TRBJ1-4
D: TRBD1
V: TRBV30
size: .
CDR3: CAWSVPGTGTKLFF
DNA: TGTGCCTGGAGTGTACCGGGGACAGGGACTAAACTGTTTTTT

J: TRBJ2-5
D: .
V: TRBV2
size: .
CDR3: CASAQETQYF
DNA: TGTGCCAGCGCACAAGAGACCCAGTACTTC

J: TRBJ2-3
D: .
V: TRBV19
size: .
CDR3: CATSYGAWGQYF
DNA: TGTGCCACTAGCTACGGGGCATGGGGTCAGTATTTT

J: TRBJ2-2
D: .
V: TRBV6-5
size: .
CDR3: CASSYGPGNTGELFF
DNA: TGTGCCAGCAGTTACGGGCCAGGGAACACCGGGGAGCTGTTTTTT

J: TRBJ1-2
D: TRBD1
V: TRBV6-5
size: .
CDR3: CASSYPGGNYGYTF
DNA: TGTGCCAGCAGTTACCCAGGGGGTAACTATGGCTACACCTTC

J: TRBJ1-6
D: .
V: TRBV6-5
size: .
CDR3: CAGGTGNLLPHF
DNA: TGTGCCGGGGGAACAGGGAATTTATTACCCCACTTT

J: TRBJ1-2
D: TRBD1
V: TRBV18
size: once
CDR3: CASSPEGQGANYGYTF
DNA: TGTGCCAGCTCACCAGAGGGACAGGGAGCTAACTATGGCTACACCTTC

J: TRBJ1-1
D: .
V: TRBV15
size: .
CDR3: CATSRDMAGNTEAFF
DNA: TGTGCCACCAGCAGAGATATGGCAGGGAACACTGAAGCTTTCTTT

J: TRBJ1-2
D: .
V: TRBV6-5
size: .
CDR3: CASSYIGRVSYGYTF
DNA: TGTGCCAGCAGTTACATAGGGCGGGTTTCCTATGGCTACACCTTC

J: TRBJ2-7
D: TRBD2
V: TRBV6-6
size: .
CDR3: CASSRSGDSYEQYF
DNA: TGTGCCAGCAGTCGGAGCGGGGACTCCTACGAGCAGTACTTC

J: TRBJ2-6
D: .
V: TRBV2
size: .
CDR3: CASRGLVTGANVLTF
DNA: TGTGCCAGCAGGGGGCTAGTGACTGGGGCCAACGTCCTGACTTTC

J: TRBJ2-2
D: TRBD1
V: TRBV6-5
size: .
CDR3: CASREDRASGELFF
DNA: TGTGCCAGCAGGGAGGACAGGGCTTCCGGGGAGCTGTTTTTT

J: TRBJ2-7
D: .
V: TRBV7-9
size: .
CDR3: CASSLGRENEQYF
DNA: TGTGCCAGCAGCCTGGGCAGGGAGAACGAGCAGTACTTC

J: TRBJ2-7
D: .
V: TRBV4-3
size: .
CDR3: CASSQDAGTRYEQYF
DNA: TGCGCCAGCAGCCAAGACGCCGGGACTCGGTACGAGCAGTACTTC

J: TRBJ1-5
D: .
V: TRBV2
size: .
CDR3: CASSREGGNQPQHF
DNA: TGTGCCAGCAGCAGAGAGGGTGGTAATCAGCCCCAGCATTTT

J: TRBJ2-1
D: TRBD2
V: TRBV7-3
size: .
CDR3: CASSLSASGGLPVSGEQFF
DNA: TGTGCCAGCAGCTTAAGTGCTAGCGGGGGACTTCCCGTTAGCGGTGAGCAGTTCTTC

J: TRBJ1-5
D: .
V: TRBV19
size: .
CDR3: CASRDTGSNQPQHF
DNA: TGTGCCAGTAGGGACACAGGGAGCAATCAGCCCCAGCATTTT

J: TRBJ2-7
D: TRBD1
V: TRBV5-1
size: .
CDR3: CASSRDRESGEQYF
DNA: TGCGCCAGCAGCCGGGACAGAGAGTCTGGCGAGCAGTACTTC

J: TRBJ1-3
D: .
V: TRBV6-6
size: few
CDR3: CASQGHAGVSGNTIYF
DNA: TGTGCCAGTCAGGGACACGCGGGGGTCTCTGGAAACACCATATATTTT

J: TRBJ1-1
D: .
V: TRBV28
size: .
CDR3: CAIQRSLNTEAFF
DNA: TGTGCCATCCAAAGGTCTCTGAACACTGAAGCTTTCTTT

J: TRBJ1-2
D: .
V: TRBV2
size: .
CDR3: CASSERDHAF
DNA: TGTGCCAGCAGTGAAAGGGACCACGCCTTC

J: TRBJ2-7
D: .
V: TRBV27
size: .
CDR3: CASSLGGSYEQYF
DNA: TGTGCCAGCAGTTTGGGGGGTAGCTACGAGCAGTACTTC

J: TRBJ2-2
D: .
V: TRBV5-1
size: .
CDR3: CASSLGGSGTGELFF
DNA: TGCGCCAGCAGCTTGGGCGGTTCCGGCACCGGGGAGCTGTTTTTT

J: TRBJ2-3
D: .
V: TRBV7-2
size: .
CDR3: CASSFNGWGSTDTQYF
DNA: TGTGCCAGCAGCTTTAACGGTTGGGGTAGCACAGATACGCAGTATTTT

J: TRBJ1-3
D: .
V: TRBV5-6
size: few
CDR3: CASSPSMGAILRNTIYF
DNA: TGTGCCAGCAGCCCATCCATGGGGGCGATCCTCCGAAACACCATATATTTT

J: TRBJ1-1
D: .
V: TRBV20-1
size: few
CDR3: CSASSWTEAFF
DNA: TGCAGTGCGAGTAGCTGGACAGAAGCTTTCTTT

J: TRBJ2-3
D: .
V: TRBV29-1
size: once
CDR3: CSVESPRGEGTDTQYF
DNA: TGCAGCGTTGAGAGCCCGCGAGGGGAGGGCACAGATACGCAGTATTTT

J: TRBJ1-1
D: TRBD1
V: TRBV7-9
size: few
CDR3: CASSLALISGRRTGDEAFF
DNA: TGTGCCAGCAGCTTAGCGCTCATTAGTGGTAGAAGGACAGGGGACGAAGCTTTCTTT

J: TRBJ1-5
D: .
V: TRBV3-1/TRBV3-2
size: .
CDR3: CASSQDAGGVQPQHF
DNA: TGTGCCAGCAGCCAAGATGCGGGGGGCGTTCAGCCCCAGCATTTT

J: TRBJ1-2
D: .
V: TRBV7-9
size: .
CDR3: CASSREGARATYGYTF
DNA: TGTGCCAGCAGCCGGGAGGGAGCCAGGGCCACCTATGGCTACACCTTC

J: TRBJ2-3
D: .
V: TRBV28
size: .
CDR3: CASSPQSARTDTQYF
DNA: TGTGCCAGCAGTCCCCAGAGCGCTCGCACAGATACGCAGTATTTT

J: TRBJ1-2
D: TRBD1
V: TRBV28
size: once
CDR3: CASNLIGDRPYGYTF
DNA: TGTGCCAGCAATTTAATTGGGGACAGGCCCTATGGCTACACCTTC

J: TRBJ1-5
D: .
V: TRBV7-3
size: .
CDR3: CASSLGVGQPQHF
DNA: TGTGCCAGCAGCTTAGGGGTAGGTCAGCCCCAGCATTTT

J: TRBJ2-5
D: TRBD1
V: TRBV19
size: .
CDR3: CASSYTGQGGETQYF
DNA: TGTGCCAGTAGTTACACGGGACAGGGAGGAGAGACCCAGTACTTC

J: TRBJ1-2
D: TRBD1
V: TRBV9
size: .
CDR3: CASSVGTGGAEGYTF
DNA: TGTGCCAGCAGCGTTGGGACAGGGGGCGCCGAAGGCTACACCTTC